This TCR beta chain was obtained from a study of blood T cell repertoires in COVID-19. Study-level information: Samples taken during acute and convalescent COVID-19 were collected in the United States, Italy and Spain. Nucleic acid was either cDNA or gDNA, and it came from T cells, B-cell-depleted T cells, or PBMCs.

How the authors handled the data: By means of reference gene primer amplification, nucleated cell counts were estimated. Only in-frame clones appear in the TCRdb table, and some are missing; sequencing was by immunoSEQ multiplex PCR. From that table come the V and J calls and clone size; the DNA was used to work out D and trimming. Of some 170,000 clones in the sample, more than 75% were seen once. Looked up from germline, CDR1 is SGHNT and CDR2 is YYREEE (reference sequence). The CDR3 length is 15 residues. V gave up 3 bases and J gave up 0 bases; unmatched junction bases: 5. The chain carries TRBV5-4 and TRBJ1-1, with 7 positions matching TRBD1. The sequencing sample was made of peripheral blood. This clonotype was sampled from a woman between 65 and 79 years old with COVID-19, enrolled during active disease. CDR3 bases: TGTGCCAGCAGCTCCAAGGGACAGCTGAACACTGAAGCTTTCTTT. Translation: CASSSKGQLNTEAFF.